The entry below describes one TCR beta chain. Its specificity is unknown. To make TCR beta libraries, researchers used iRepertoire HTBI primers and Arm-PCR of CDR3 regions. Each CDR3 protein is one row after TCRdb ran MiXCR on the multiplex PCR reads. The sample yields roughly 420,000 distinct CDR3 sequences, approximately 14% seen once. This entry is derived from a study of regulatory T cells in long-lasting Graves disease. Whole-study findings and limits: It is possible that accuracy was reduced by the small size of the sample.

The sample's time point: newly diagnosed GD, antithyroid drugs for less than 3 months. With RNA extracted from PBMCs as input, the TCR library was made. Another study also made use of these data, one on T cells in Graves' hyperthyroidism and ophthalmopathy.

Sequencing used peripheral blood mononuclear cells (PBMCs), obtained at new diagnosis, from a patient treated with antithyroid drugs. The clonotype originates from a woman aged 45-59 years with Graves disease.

Here the CDR3 reads CASSSGTGNYNEQFF. The CDR3 nucleotides read TGCGCCAGCAGCTCCGGGACAGGGAACTACAATGAGCAGTTCTTC. This chain connects TRBV10-1 to TRBJ2-1; TRBD1 matches at 9 bases. Germline CDR1 reads WNHNN; CDR2 reads SYGVQD (reference sequence). This CDR3 region has 15 residues. Unmatched junction bases numbered 6, after V lost 6 bases and J lost 3 bases.